A single sample is the source of the 15 T cell receptor beta chains below, sequenced in a study of shared clonotypes between healthy human individuals. Data came from immunoSEQ multiplex PCR; TCRdb stores just in-frame clones and leaves some out. Found here are some 200,000 clones, 66% of them singletons; the top ten hold 10%. Material: memory CD4+ T cells sorted from blood. The subset: CD45RA-negative fraction. Every receptor here comes from a man aged 25-45 years in good health.

This clone was picked up a small number of times. The rearrangement uses TRBV5-1 and TRBJ2-2; D ambiguous. CDR3 length: 14 amino acids. Trimming pared 6 bases from V and 3 bases from J, leaving 12 bases between. Germline V gene data show CDR1 as SGHRS and CDR2 as YFSETQ. In DNA, the CDR3 is TGCGCCAGCAACATCGCTGGAGACACCGGGGAGCTGTTTTTT. Amino acid sequence: CASNIAGDTGELFF.

The V call is TRBV28, the J call TRBJ1-1, with D uncertain. Trimming took off 6 bases at V and 8 bases at J, with 10 bases between the two ends. The germline CDR1 and CDR2 sequences are MDHEN and SYDVKM. The CDR3 spans 11 residues. CDR3 nucleotide sequence: TGTGCCAGCAGCTTACGTTACGAAGCTTTCTTT. It codes for CASSLRYEAFF.

This clone has just one count. The chain couples TRBV25-1 to TRBJ2-1; D is possibly TRBD2 (6 bases). V lost 6 bases, J lost 4 bases, and 19 bases lay in between. In germline, CDR1 is MGHDK, CDR2 SYGVNS. The CDR3 contains 16 residues. CDR3 nucleotides: TGTGCCAGCAGCTACGGGGCGGGAACCATGTACAATGAGCAGTTCTTC. Its translation is CASSYGAGTMYNEQFF. Drawing the rest from reference TRBV25-1 and TRBJ2-1, the complete variable domain is EADIYQTPRYLVIGTGKKITLECSQTMGHDKMYWYQQDPGMELHLIHYSYGVNSTEKGDLSSESTVSRIRTEHFPLTLESARPSHTSQYLCASSYGAGTMYNEQFFGPGTRLTVL.

This chain links TRBV2 with TRBJ2-7; the D gene is possibly TRBD1 (5 bases). The CDR3 has 11 amino acids. The germline gives CDR1 SNHLY, CDR2 FYNNEI. V was cut by 9 bases and J by 5 bases, with 11 bases left in between. In DNA form, the CDR3 reads TGTGCCAGTACAGGTTCCAACGAGCAGTACTTC. This gives the protein CASTGSNEQYF. Together with reference TRBV2 and TRBJ2-7, the CDR3 gives the full variable domain: EPEVTQTPSHQVTQMGQEVILRCVPISNHLYFYWYRQILGQKVEFLVSFYNNEISEKSEIFDDQFSVERPDGSNFTLKIRSTKLEDSAMYFCASTGSNEQYFGPGTRLTVT.

The chain couples TRBV28 to TRBJ1-5, with D unresolved. Per germline, CDR1 MDHEN and CDR2 SYDVKM. The V end lost 5 bases, the J end lost 4 bases, and 18 bases lay between the germline ends. The CDR3 totals 16 residues. The CDR3 loop reads CASSPSQGLLNQPQHF. For the CDR3, the DNA is TGTGCCAGCAGTCCAAGTCAAGGGCTCTTAAATCAGCCCCAGCATTTT.

Worth noting for this clone: At the DNA level, this CDR3 is encoded by other sequences in the same sample as well. The chain employs TRBV28 and TRBJ2-3; D perhaps matches TRBD2 (6 bases). Germline V CDR1 and CDR2: MDHEN, SYDVKM. V gave up 5 bases and J gave up 3 bases, with 9 bases separating them. CDR3 length equals 13 residues. The CDR3 DNA reads TGTGCCAGCAGTCTCGGGGGAACAGATACGCAGTATTTT. It is translated as CASSLGGTDTQYF. Together with reference TRBV28 and TRBJ2-3, the CDR3 gives the full variable domain: DVKVTQSSRYLVKRTGEKVFLECVQDMDHENMFWYRQDPGLGLRLIYFSYDVKMKEKGDIPEGYSVSREKKERFSLILESASTNQTSMYLCASSLGGTDTQYFGPGTRLTVL.

This chain joins TRBV9 and TRBJ2-7, with D unclear. Germline V gives CDR1 SGDLS, CDR2 YYNGEE. Trimming pared 0 bases from V and 6 bases from J, leaving 10 bases between. The CDR3 is made up of 13 amino acids. The CDR3 bases are TGTGCCAGCAGCGTAGCTAGTTCGGGCGAGCAGTACTTC. Translation gives CASSVASSGEQYF. Variable domain in full (rest from reference TRBV9 and TRBJ2-7): DSGVTQTPKHLITATGQRVTLRCSPRSGDLSVYWYQQSLDQGLQFLIQYYNGEERAKGNILERFSAQQFPDLHSELNLSSLELGDSALYFCASSVASSGEQYFGPGTRLTVT.

The genes are TRBV28 and TRBJ1-5; no clear D gene. CDR1 is MDHEN, CDR2 SYDVKM, per germline. This CDR3 has 15 amino acids. V was pared by 5 bases and J by 1 base, with 12 bases between. The CDR3, as DNA: TGTGCCAGCAGTGCGGTTCGGGTAAGCAATCAGCCCCAGCATTTT. Its translation: CASSAVRVSNQPQHF.

The chain recombines TRBV28 with TRBJ1-3; 9 bases line up with TRBD1. CDR3 size: 13 residues. CDR1 MDHEN and CDR2 SYDVKM come from the germline V gene. The V gene end was trimmed by 7 bases and the J gene end by 3 bases; junction bases not matched to a gene: 1. As DNA, the CDR3 is TGTGCCAGCAAGGACAGGGGTGGAAACACCATATATTTT. Translation gives CASKDRGGNTIYF. Complete variable domain (other parts from reference TRBV28 and TRBJ1-3): DVKVTQSSRYLVKRTGEKVFLECVQDMDHENMFWYRQDPGLGLRLIYFSYDVKMKEKGDIPEGYSVSREKKERFSLILESASTNQTSMYLCASKDRGGNTIYFGEGSWLTVV.

The gene calls are TRBV11-2 and TRBJ2-4, with 8 bases identical to TRBD2. V lost 4 bases, J lost 10 bases, and 9 bases stayed unmatched. There are 14 residues in the CDR3. From germline, CDR1 is SGHAT and CDR2 FQNNGV. CDR3 protein: CASSSRGLAGIQYF. DNA of the CDR3: TGTGCCAGCAGCTCTCGGGGGTTAGCGGGGATTCAGTACTTC.

The CDR3 DNA is TGCGCCAGCAGCTTGGTCGCCAGCGGGCGATACAATGAGCAGTTCTTC. It yields the protein CASSLVASGRYNEQFF. This sequence joins TRBV5-1 and TRBJ2-1; maybe TRBD2 (6 bases). The CDR3 loop spans 16 amino acids. CDR1 SGHRS and CDR2 YFSETQ come from the germline V gene. With 0 bases removed from V and 4 bases from J, the gap between germline ends came to 14 bases.

This rearrangement joins TRBV27 to TRBJ2-7, with TRBD2 matching over 7 bases. The CDR3 covers 14 residues. V was pared by 2 bases and J by 2 bases, with 3 bases of the junction left unmatched. Per germline, CDR1 MNHEY and CDR2 SMNVEV (reference sequence). The DNA of the CDR3 is TGTGCCAGCAGTTTAGGGGCGGGGGCCTACGAGCAGTACTTC. Translation gives CASSLGAGAYEQYF.

The gene calls are TRBV5-1 and TRBJ2-6; the D gene is possibly TRBD2 (6 bases). The CDR3 has 16 amino acids. Trimming took off 0 bases at V and 4 bases at J, with 11 bases between the two ends. Germline CDR1 reads SGHRS; CDR2 reads YFSETQ. CDR3 amino acids: CASSLAGTPGANVLTF. The CDR3 nucleotides are TGCGCCAGCAGCTTGGCCGGGACTCCGGGGGCCAACGTCCTGACTTTC.

This clone was detected many times. The V and J genes are TRBV6-1 and TRBJ2-5; D uncertain. V was clipped by 7 bases and J by 6 bases, with 15 bases between them. CDR3 size: 13 residues. In germline, CDR1 is MNHNS, CDR2 SASEGT. CDR3 protein: CASTRIEAKTQYF. CDR3 nucleotide sequence: TGTGCCAGCACCCGGATTGAAGCTAAGACCCAGTACTTC.

The gene calls are TRBV7-9 and TRBJ1-1; D uncertain. The CDR3 loop spans 11 amino acids. Germline V gene sequence: CDR1 SEHNR, CDR2 FQNEAQ (reference sequence). The V end was cut by 6 bases, the J end by 4 bases, with 6 bases between. CDR3 residues: CASSSGTEAFF. CDR3 nucleotide sequence: TGTGCCAGCAGTTCGGGCACTGAAGCTTTCTTT.